This T cell receptor beta chain is from a study of blood T cell repertoires in COVID-19. For the study at large: Some COVID-19 samples were acute and others convalescent; all came from the United States, Italy and Spain. PBMCs, B-cell-depleted T cells, or T cells were the source of the cDNA or gDNA that made up the material.

Participants spanned ages about 18 to 89 years and resided in fewer than 30 US areas. Participants were placed into cohorts based on the clinical history they reported. The CDR3 spans 15 residues. Germline V CDR1 and CDR2: SGHRS, YFSETQ. The V end was cut by 2 bases, the J end by 0 bases, with 9 bases between. Data came from immunoSEQ multiplex PCR; TCRdb stores just in-frame clones and leaves some out. The table lists around 300,000 clones, more than 75% of them singletons. The chain combines TRBV5-1 with TRBJ2-1; D possibly corresponds to TRBD2 (5 bases). Sequenced input: PBMCs or T cells enriched from blood (not recorded which). This TCR derives from a woman aged 55 to 70 in a cohort exposed to, infected with or recovered from COVID-19 (not recorded which). The DNA for the CDR3 is TGCGCCAGCAGCTTTCTTACTAGCTCCTACAATGAGCAGTTCTTC. Amino acid sequence: CASSFLTSSYNEQFF.